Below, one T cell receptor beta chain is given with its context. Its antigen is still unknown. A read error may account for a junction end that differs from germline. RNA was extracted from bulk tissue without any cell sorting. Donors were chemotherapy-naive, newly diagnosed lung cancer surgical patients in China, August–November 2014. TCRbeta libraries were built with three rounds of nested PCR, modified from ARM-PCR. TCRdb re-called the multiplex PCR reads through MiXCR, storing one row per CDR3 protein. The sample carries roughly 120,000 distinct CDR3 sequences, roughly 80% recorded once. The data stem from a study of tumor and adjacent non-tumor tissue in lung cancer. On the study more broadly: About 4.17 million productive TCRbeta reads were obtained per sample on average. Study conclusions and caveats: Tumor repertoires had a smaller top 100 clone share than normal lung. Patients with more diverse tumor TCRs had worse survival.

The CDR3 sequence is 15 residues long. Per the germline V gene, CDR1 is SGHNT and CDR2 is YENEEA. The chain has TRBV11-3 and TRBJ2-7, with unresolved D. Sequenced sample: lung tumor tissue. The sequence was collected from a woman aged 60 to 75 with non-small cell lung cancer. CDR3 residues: CASSLRVWVSYEQYF. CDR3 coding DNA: TGTGCCAGTAGCTTACGGGTATGGGTCTCCTACGAGCAGTACTTC.